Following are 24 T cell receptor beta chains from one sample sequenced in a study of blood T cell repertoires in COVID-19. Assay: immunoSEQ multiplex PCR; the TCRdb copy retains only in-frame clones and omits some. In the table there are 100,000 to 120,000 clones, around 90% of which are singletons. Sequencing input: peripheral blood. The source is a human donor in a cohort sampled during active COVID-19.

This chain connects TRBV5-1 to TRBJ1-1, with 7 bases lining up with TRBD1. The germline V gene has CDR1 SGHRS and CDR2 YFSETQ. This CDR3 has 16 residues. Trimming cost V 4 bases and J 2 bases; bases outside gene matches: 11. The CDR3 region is CASSGGFAGGNTEAFF. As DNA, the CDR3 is TGCGCCAGCAGCGGGGGATTCGCAGGGGGTAACACTGAAGCTTTCTTT.

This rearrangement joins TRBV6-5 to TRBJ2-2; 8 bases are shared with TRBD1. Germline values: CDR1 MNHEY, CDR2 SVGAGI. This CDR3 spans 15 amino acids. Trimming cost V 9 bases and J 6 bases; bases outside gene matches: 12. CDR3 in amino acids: CASSSTGEGSGELFF. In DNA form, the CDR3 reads TGTGCCAGTTCGTCGACAGGGGAAGGTTCCGGGGAGCTGTTTTTT.

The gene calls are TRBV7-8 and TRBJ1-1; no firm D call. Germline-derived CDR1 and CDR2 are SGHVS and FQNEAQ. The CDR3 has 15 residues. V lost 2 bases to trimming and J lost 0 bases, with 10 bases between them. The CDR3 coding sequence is TGTGCCAGCAGCTTAATAGGCAGGTTGAACACTGAAGCTTTCTTT. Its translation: CASSLIGRLNTEAFF. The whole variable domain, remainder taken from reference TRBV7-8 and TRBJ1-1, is GAGVSQSPRYKVAKRGQDVALRCDPISGHVSLFWYQQALGQGPEFLTYFQNEAQLDKSGLPSDRFFAERPEGSVSTLKIQRTQQEDSAVYLCASSLIGRLNTEAFFGQGTRLTVV.

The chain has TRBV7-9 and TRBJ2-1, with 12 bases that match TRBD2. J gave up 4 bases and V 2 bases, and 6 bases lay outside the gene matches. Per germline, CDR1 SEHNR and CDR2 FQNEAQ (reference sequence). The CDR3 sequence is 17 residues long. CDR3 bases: TGTGCCAGCAGCTTAACCACCGGACTAGCGGGGTACAATGAGCAGTTCTTC. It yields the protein CASSLTTGLAGYNEQFF.

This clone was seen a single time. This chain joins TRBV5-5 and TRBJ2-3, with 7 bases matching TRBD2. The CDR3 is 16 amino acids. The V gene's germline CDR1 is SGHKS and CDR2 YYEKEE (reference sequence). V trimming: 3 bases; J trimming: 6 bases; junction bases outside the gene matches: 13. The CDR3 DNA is TGTGCCAGCAGCTCGGAATGGACAACCGGGAGGGATACGCAGTATTTT. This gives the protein CASSSEWTTGRDTQYF. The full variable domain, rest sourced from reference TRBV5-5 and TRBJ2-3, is DAGVTQSPTHLIKTRGQQVTLRCSPISGHKSVSWYQQVLGQGPQFIFQYYEKEERGRGNFPDRFSARQFPNYSSELNVNALLLGDSALYLCASSSEWTTGRDTQYFGPGTRLTVL.

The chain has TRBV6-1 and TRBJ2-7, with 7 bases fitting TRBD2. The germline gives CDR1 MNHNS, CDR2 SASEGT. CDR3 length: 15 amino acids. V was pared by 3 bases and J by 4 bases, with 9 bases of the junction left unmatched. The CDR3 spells CASSEGLAEEYEQYF. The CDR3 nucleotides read TGTGCCAGCAGTGAGGGGCTAGCGGAGGAGTACGAGCAGTACTTC.

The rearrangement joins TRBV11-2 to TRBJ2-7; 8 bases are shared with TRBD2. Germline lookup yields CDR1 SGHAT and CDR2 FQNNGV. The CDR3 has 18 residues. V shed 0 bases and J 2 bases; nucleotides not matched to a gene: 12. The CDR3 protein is CASSLDRGPSGGPYEQYF. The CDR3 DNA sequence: TGTGCCAGCAGCTTAGACAGGGGCCCCAGCGGGGGCCCCTACGAGCAGTACTTC.

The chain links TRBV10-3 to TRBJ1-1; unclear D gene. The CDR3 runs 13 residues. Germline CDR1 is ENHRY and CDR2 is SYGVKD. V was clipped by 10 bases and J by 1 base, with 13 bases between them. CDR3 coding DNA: TGTGCCACCAAGGAACAGCAGAACACTGAAGCTTTCTTT. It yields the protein CATKEQQNTEAFF.

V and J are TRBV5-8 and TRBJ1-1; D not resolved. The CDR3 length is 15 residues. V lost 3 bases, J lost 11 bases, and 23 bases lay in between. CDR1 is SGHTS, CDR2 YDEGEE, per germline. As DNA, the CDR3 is TGTGCCAGCAGCTCTGAGGATTTACGGCGCTTGAGGGCTTTCTTT. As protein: CASSSEDLRRLRAFF.

CDR3 DNA: TGTGCCAGCAGCGCTAGCGGGAGAATGAATGAGCAGTTCTTC. Its protein product is CASSASGRMNEQFF. The genes are TRBV7-3 and TRBJ2-1, with 10 bases matching TRBD2. Germline CDR1 and CDR2: SGHTA and FQGTGA. V trimming: 5 bases; J trimming: 7 bases; junction bases outside the gene matches: 5. This CDR3 region has 14 residues.

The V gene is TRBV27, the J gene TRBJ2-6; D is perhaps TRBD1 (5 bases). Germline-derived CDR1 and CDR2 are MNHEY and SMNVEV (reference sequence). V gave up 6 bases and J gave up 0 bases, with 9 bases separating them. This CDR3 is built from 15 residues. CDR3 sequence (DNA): TGTGCCAGCAGCTTCAGGGACTCTGGGGCCAACGTCCTGACTTTC. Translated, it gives CASSFRDSGANVLTF. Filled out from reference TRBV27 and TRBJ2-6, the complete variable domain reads EAQVTQNPRYLITVTGKKLTVTCSQNMNHEYMSWYRQDPGLGLRQIYYSMNVEVTDKGDVPEGYKVSRKEKRNFPLILESPSPNQTSLYFCASSFRDSGANVLTFGAGSRLTVL.

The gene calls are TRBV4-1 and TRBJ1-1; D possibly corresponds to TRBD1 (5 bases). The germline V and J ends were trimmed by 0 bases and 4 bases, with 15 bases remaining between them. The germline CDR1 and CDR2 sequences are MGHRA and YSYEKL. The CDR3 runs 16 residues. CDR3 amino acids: CASSQDPAGKGTEAFF. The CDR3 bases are TGCGCCAGCAGCCAAGACCCGGCAGGGAAGGGCACTGAAGCTTTCTTT.

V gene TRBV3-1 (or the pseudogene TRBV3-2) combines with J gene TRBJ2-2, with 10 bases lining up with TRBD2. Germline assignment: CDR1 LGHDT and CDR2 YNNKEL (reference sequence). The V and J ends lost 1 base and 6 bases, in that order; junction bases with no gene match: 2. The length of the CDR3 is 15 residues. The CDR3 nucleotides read TGTGCCAGCAGCCAAGCTAGCGGGAGCTCCGGGGAGCTGTTTTTT. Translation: CASSQASGSSGELFF.

The CDR3 sequence: CASSPNSSNQPQHF. Here the CDR3 DNA reads TGTGCCAGCAGCCCCAACAGTAGCAATCAGCCCCAGCATTTT. The V call is TRBV6-2 or TRBV6-3, the J call TRBJ1-5; unclear D gene. This CDR3 contains 14 residues. Germline V gene data show CDR1 as MNHEY and CDR2 as SVGEGT. V was clipped by 6 bases and J by 0 bases, with 9 bases between them.

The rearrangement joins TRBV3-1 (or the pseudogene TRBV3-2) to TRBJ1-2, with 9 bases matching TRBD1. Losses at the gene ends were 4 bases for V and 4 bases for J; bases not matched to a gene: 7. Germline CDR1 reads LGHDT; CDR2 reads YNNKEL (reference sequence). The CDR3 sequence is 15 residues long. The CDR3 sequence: CASSRTGTGSYGYTF. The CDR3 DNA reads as TGTGCCAGCAGCCGTACCGGGACAGGGTCCTATGGCTACACCTTC.

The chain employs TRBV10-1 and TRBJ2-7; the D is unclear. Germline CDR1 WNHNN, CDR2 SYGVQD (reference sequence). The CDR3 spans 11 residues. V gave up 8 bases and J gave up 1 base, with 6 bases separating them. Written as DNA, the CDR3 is TGCGCCAGCCCGGAGTCCTACGAGCAGTACTTC. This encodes CASPESYEQYF.

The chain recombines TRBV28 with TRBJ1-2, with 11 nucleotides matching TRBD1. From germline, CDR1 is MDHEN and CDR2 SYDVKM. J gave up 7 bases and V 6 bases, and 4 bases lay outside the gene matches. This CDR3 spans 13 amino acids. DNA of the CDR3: TGTGCCAGCAGCTCGGGACAGGGGGTTGGCTACACCTTC. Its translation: CASSSGQGVGYTF.

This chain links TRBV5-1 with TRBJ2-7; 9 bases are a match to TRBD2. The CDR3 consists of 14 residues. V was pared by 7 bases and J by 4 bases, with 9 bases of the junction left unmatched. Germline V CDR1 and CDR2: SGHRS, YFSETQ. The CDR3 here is CASALVAGVYEQYF. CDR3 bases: TGCGCCAGCGCCCTAGTAGCGGGGGTATACGAGCAGTACTTC.

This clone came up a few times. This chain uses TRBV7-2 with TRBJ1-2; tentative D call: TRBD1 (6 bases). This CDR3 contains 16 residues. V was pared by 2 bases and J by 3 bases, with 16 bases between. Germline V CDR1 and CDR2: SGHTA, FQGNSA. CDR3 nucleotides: TGTGCCAGCAGCTTAAGGACCGGACAGTACCACTATGGCTACACCTTC. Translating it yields CASSLRTGQYHYGYTF.

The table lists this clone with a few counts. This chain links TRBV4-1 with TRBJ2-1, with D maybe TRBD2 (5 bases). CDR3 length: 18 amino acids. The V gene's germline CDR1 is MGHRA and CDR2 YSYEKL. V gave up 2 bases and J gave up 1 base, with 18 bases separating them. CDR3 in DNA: TGCGCCAGCAGCCAACTCCCTTTTTTGGGCGGGTCCTACAATGAGCAGTTCTTC. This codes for CASSQLPFLGGSYNEQFF.

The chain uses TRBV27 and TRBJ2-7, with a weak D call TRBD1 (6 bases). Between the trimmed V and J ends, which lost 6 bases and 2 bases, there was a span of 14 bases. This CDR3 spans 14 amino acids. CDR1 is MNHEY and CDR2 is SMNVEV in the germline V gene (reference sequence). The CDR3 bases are TGTGCCAGCAGAATGACAGGTCTTACCTACGAGCAGTACTTC. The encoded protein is CASRMTGLTYEQYF.

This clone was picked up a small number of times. The CDR3 DNA sequence: TGTGCCAGCAGCTCGAGTGAGGACTTGGACAGCCGATTATCCTACGAGCAGTACTTC. Translated: CASSSSEDLDSRLSYEQYF. This chain links TRBV5-6 with TRBJ2-7; a weak D match, TRBD1 (6 bases). With 3 bases removed from V and 1 base from J, the gap between germline ends came to 26 bases. This CDR3 spans 19 amino acids. Germline-derived CDR1 and CDR2 are SGHDT and YYEEEE.

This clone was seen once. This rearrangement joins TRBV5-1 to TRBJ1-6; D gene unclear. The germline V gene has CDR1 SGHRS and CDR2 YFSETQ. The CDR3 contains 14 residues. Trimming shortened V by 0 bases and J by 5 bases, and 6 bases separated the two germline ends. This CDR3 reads CASSLGQDNSPLHF. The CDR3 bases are TGCGCCAGCAGCTTGGGCCAGGATAATTCACCCCTCCACTTT.

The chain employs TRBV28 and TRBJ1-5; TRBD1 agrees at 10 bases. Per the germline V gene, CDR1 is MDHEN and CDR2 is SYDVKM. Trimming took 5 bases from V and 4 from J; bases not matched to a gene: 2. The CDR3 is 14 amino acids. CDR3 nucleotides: TGTGCCAGCAGTCAGGGACAGGGGAATCAGCCCCAGCATTTT. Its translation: CASSQGQGNQPQHF. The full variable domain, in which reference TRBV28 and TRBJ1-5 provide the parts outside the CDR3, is DVKVTQSSRYLVKRTGEKVFLECVQDMDHENMFWYRQDPGLGLRLIYFSYDVKMKEKGDIPEGYSVSREKKERFSLILESASTNQTSMYLCASSQGQGNQPQHFGDGTRLSIL.